This T cell receptor beta chain was sequenced for a study of shared clonotypes between healthy human individuals (TCRdb year 2020). About the investigation overall: Two women and three men aged 18 to 49 years were included in the cohort. Per donor, three plates each were used for CD4 naive and CD4 memory, two for CD8 naive, and one for CD8 memory. The study deeply sequenced blood TCR repertoires of about 5 healthy adults to estimate repertoire size and the extent of clonotype sharing between individuals. To increase sequencing depth and limit assay-specific biases, different laboratories used diverse techniques to prepare libraries and sequence TCR repertoires. Leukapheresis yielded between about 0.85 and 10 billion PBMCs per donor.

TCR CDR3 regions were amplified from genomic DNA by multiplex PCR using the deep immunoSEQ assay. For each cell subset, the extracted genomic DNA was distributed evenly across all wells of several immunoSEQ 96-well plates, and each plate served as one replicate. Each replicate PCR for sorted subsets received around 200 ng genomic DNA, equal to 30,000 or so T cell genomes. The purified libraries were quantified using a Qubit 3.0 fluorometer, sized with a Bioanalyzer 2100, and then quantified again using the KAPA Library Quantification kit. A separate single-read 150-cycle Illumina NextSeq 550 flow cell was used to sequence each immunoSEQ 96-well plate. In the original analysis: The immunoSEQ output contained only junctional sequences without quality scores, so filtering could not match that applied to full-length reads. To assign V/J genes and CDR3, sequences were annotated against IMGT germline references using PyIR, a Python wrapper for IgBLAST v1.9. Any read was removed if the V/J assignment was weak (E-value above 1e-6), the CDR3 was missing, or the read contained stop codons, out-of-frame junctions, or ambiguous translated residues. V3J clonotypes were defined as sequences sharing an identical inferred V gene, J gene, and CDR3 amino acid sequence. The percentage overlap between two repertoires was calculated by dividing the number of shared unique clonotypes by the size of the smaller repertoire. Repertoire richness was assessed with RTK rarefaction, the Chao1 estimator, and Recon v2.1 estimates of unobserved clonotypes. For all TCRbeta clonotypes obtained by the gDNA method from a handful of donors, generation probabilities were computed with OLGA. The clones in this table, taken by TCRdb from immuneACCESS, are in-frame only. Not every clone is retained; where verified, under half of the shortfall comes from an unresolved V gene, and the cause of the rest is unknown. D and trimming come from the DNA, and the V and J calls and clone size come from that table. Here the sample has under 2,500,000 clones; approximately 94% occur a single time. The biggest ten clones account for roughly 0.13% of the sample.

Donors were healthy HIV-negative adults with no recently reported acute infections or vaccinations. All donors were Caucasian adults living in Nashville, Tennessee, USA. CD4+ T cells were enriched through magnetic negative selection, after which naive cells were positively selected on CD45RA and the remaining negative fraction served as the memory subset. Blood was obtained by leukapheresis, after which PBMCs were separated by Ficoll-Histopaque density gradient centrifugation and cryopreserved in liquid nitrogen vapor phase. Analytical flow cytometry was used to check the purity and quantity of every magnetically sorted T cell population. Genomic DNA was isolated from each sorted fraction and quantified by UV absorbance on a Nanodrop 2000c. Points on this clone: No cognate antigen has been identified for it. No base quality values were provided; no much bigger clone lies one nucleotide off.

V and J lose 8 bases and 7 bases, and a span of 14 bases separates them. Taken from cysteine to phenylalanine, the CDR3 has 12 residues. Only the CDR3 region is kept as DNA, spanning 36 bases read in frame from base 1. Reading the germline V gene gives CDR1 SGHTA and CDR2 FQGNSA. Broad study findings and their caveats: Naive subsets generally had larger estimated clonotype richness than memory subsets. Compared with non-shared clonotypes, clonotypes shared by all four sorted-subset donors had higher generation probabilities. Because the study included only a small number of donors, the genetic and exposure-history diversity represented was limited. Sampling was restricted to blood, and TCR repertoires in tissues likely differ from the TCR repertoires found in blood. Based on pairwise subsampling, the degree of clonotype sharing among donors was expected to be affected by sequencing depth. Across four donors, approximately 5% of naive CD4, approximately 4% of naive CD8, approximately 2.5% of memory CD4, and roughly 0.4% of memory CD8 clonotypes were shared. Even with the large sequencing depth, rarefaction of the sorted-subset datasets indicated that sequencing was incomplete.

Sequencing used naive CD4+ T cells sorted from blood. What this sample's cell subset or site label stands for: CD45RA+ positively selected. The receptor chain draws on TRBV7-2 and TRBJ1-2; perhaps TRBD1 is the D gene, with 6 bases matching. The receptor was isolated from a man aged 18 to 29 in good health. The DNA sequence is as follows: TGTGCCAGCGTCTTACAGGGAGGTGGCTACACCTTC. It codes for CASVLQGGGYTF.